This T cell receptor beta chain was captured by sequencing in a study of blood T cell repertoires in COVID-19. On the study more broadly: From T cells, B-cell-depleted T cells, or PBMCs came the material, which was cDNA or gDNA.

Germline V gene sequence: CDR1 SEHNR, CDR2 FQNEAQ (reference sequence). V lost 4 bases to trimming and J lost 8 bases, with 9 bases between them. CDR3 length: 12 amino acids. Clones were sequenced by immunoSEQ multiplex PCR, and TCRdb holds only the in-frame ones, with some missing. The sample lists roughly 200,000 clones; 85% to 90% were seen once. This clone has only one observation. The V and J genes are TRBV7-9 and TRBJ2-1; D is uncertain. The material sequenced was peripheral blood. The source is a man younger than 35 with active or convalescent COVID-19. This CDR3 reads CASSSRLDEQFF. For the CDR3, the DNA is TGTGCCAGCAGCTCTCGGTTGGATGAGCAGTTCTTC.